This TCR beta chain came from a study of blood T cells in healthy people across ages. Study-level findings and limits: As age increased, TCR beta diversity per million T cells fell in a roughly linear fashion. Because donor CMV status was unknown, expanded clonotype changes were possibly confounded.

Researchers report isolating at least 7 million PBMCs per sample. As to this clonotype: Its target is unknown.

The use of a sample-barcoded 5' primer and a J-beta primer mix characterized a second PCR of roughly 7 to 11 cycles. TCRdb reprocessed the 5' RACE reads via MiXCR and lists one record per CDR3 protein. The profile shows about 1.8 million distinct CDR3 sequences, just under 50% of them singletons. This sequence was found in a woman aged 40 to 55 in good health. Sequenced sample: blood.

In DNA, the CDR3 is TGTGCCAGCAGCTTAGAACAGGGGGCCCTGGGGAGTTGGTTCTTC. It yields the protein CASSLEQGALGSWFF. The chain has TRBV7-8 and TRBJ2-1; 9 bases are a match to TRBD1. Germline loops: CDR1 SGHVS, CDR2 FQNEAQ. Germline trimming cut 1 base from V and 15 bases from J; bases unmatched to any gene: 13. The CDR3 has 15 amino acids.